The entry that follows covers one TCR beta chain sequence. Assay: immunoSEQ multiplex PCR; the TCRdb copy retains only in-frame clones and omits some. The sample consists of over 700,000 clones, roughly 72% of them appearing once. The data belong to a study of shared clonotypes between healthy human individuals. The sequence was collected from a woman in her 30s in good health. The sequencing sample was made of memory CD4+ T cells sorted from blood. Subset meaning: CD45RA-negative fraction.

CDR3 coding DNA: TGTGCCAGTAGTTCAGATGCGGGGCCCGGCCAAGAGACCCAGTACTTC. Residues: CASSSDAGPGQETQYF. The chain is built from TRBV19 and TRBJ2-5, with D perhaps matching TRBD2 (6 bases). This CDR3 has 16 residues. Germline CDR1 is LNHDA and CDR2 is SQIVND (reference sequence). With 5 bases removed from V and 1 base from J, the gap between germline ends came to 17 bases.